This T cell receptor beta chain emerged from a study of T-cell memory formation after mild COVID-19. Study-level findings and limits: A subset of responding clones appeared in pre-infection memory, suggesting cross-reactive memory joined.

Comment on this clonotype: As yet, its antigen is unknown.

MiXCR, run by TCRdb on the 5' RACE reads, gives a single entry per CDR3 protein. Of hundreds of thousands of distinct CDR3 sequences in the sample, just over 20% were seen once. The V segment lost 4 bases and the J segment 6 bases; nucleotides outside the gene matches: 7. This CDR3 has 14 residues. The clonotype originates from an adult woman who had mild COVID-19 (a few samples of this study predate the infection). Cell type and time point are not known. The genes are TRBV12-3 or TRBV12-4 and TRBJ1-2; 8 positions match TRBD1. Sequencing was done on a sample of PBMCs or a T cell subset sorted from them (not recorded which). CDR3 amino acids: CASSWTGQEDGYTF. CDR3 nucleotides: TGTGCCAGCAGTTGGACAGGGCAGGAAGATGGCTACACCTTC.